Listed below are T cell receptor beta chains from one sample, sequenced in a study of shared clonotypes between healthy human individuals. The assay was immunoSEQ multiplex PCR, and TCRdb's table has in-frame clones only and misses some. The data contain roughly 2.4 million clones, 90% to 97% of them singletons. Sequencing was done on a sample of naive CD4+ T cells sorted from blood. The receptors stem from a man aged 18 to 30 in good health. CDR3s include the opening cysteine and the closing phenylalanine or tryptophan. The order of the fields is clone size, J gene, CDR3 length, D gene, V gene, CDR3 DNA, CDR3 protein. The D gene is left open where the match is weak. Clone sizes are given selectively: once, few, many, or a class where the clone is expanded.

>-|TRBJ1-1|13|-|TRBV27
TGTGCCAGCAGTTTTGGCAGGGGAACTGAAGCTTTCTTT
CASSFGRGTEAFF
>-|TRBJ1-1|12|-|TRBV19
TGTGCCAGTAGTCTGAACAGAAATGAAGCTTTCTTT
CASSLNRNEAFF
>once|TRBJ1-2|12|TRBD1|TRBV5-6
TGTGCCAGCAGCGTGACAGGGTACGGCTACACCTTC
CASSVTGYGYTF
>-|TRBJ1-1|14|-|TRBV25-1
TGTGCCAGCAGTGAGGCAGTAATGAACACTGAAGCTTTCTTT
CASSEAVMNTEAFF
>-|TRBJ1-5|16|-|TRBV6-6
TGTGCCAGCAGTTACCCTTCGACGGATAGCAATCAGCCCCAGCATTTT
CASSYPSTDSNQPQHF
>once|TRBJ2-1|16|TRBD2|TRBV27
TGTGCCAGCAGTTTATTCGGCGGGAGCCTCCATAATGAGCAGTTCTTC
CASSLFGGSLHNEQFF
>-|TRBJ2-3|14|-|TRBV9
TGTGCCAGCGGGCGGGCGGGGAACACAGATACGCAGTATTTT
CASGRAGNTDTQYF
>-|TRBJ2-1|12|TRBD1|TRBV29-1
TGCAGCTCTCGGACAGGTTACAATGAGCAGTTCTTC
CSSRTGYNEQFF
>-|TRBJ2-7|14|TRBD1|TRBV7-8
TGTGCCGGGGGATCAGACAGGGGATCCTACGAGCAGTACTTC
CAGGSDRGSYEQYF
>few|TRBJ1-2|13|-|TRBV27
TGTGCCAGCAGCTTCCGGGACGGTCGTGGCTACACCTTC
CASSFRDGRGYTF
>-|TRBJ2-1|14|TRBD2|TRBV25-1
TGTGCCAGCAGTTATAGCGGGGGGTACAATGAGCAGTTCTTC
CASSYSGGYNEQFF